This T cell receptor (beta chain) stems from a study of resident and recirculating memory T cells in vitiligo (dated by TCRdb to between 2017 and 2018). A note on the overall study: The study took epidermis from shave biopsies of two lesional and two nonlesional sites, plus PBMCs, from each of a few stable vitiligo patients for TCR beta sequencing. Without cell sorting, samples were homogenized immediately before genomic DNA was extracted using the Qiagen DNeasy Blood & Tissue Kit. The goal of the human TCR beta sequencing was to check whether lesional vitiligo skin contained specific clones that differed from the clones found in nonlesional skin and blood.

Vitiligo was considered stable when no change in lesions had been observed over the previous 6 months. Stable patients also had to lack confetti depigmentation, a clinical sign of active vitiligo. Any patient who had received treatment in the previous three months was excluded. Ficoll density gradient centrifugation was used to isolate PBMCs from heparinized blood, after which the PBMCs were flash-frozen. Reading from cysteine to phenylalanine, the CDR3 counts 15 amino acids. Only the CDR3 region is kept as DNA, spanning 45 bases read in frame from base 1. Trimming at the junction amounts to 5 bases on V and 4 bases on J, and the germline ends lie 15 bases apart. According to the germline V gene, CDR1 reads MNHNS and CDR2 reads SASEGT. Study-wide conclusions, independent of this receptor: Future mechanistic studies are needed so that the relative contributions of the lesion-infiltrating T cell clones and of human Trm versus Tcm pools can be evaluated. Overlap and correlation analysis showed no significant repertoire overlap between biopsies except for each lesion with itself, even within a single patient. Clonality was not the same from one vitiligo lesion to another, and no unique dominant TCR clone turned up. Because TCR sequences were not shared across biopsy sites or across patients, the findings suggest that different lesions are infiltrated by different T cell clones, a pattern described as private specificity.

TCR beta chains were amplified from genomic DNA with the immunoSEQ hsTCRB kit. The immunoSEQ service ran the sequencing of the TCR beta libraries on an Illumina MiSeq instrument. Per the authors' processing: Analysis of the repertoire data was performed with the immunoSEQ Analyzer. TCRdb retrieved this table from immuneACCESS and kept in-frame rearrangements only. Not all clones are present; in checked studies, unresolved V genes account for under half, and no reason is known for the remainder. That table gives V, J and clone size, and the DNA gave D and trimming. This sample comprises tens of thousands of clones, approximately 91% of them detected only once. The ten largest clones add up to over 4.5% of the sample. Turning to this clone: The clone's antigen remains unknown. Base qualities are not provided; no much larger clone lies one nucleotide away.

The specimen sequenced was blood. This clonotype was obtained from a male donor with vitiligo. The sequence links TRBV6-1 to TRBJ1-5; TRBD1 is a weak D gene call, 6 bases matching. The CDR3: CASSLDRFGNQPQHF. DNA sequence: TGTGCCAGCAGTCTAGACAGGTTTGGGAATCAGCCCCAGCATTTT.